A single TCR beta chain is shown here with its context. The antigen remains undetermined. TCRdb's table, derived via immunoSEQ multiplex PCR, lists solely in-frame clones and lacks some. The sample shows roughly 2.2 million clones, about nine tenths of them seen only once. This sample was included in a study of shared clonotypes between healthy human individuals. The CDR3 spans 16 residues. Trimming took 3 bases from V and 0 from J; bases not matched to a gene: 6. The germline CDR1 and CDR2 sequences are SGDLS and YYNGEE. Findings of the study overall: The sampled material consisted only of blood, and tissue repertoires are likely to differ.

The sample was naive CD4+ T cells from PBMCs. Subset noted: CD45RA+ positively selected. The TCR comes from a man aged 18 to 30 in good health. Some clones in this sample may be carry-over from other donors' samples. The chain carries TRBV9 and TRBJ1-3; 7 bases are a match to TRBD1. The CDR3 nucleotides are TGTGCCAGCAGCGCGGGACAGACCCTCTCTGGAAACACCATATATTTT. Its protein product is CASSAGQTLSGNTIYF.